The 23 T cell receptor beta chains presented below share a single source sample, sequenced in a study of OX40 agonist ivuxolimab in advanced cancers. Assay used: immunoSEQ multiplex PCR; TCRdb lists only in-frame clones, some missing. The table lists 25,000 to 30,000 clones, more than 75% of them singletons. The starting material was CD4+ or CD8+ T cells sorted from blood, obtained in a trial of the OX40 agonist ivuxolimab. These TCRs come from an adult with an advanced solid tumor such as melanoma, head and neck, liver or kidney cancer.

This sequence joins TRBV2 and TRBJ2-1, with TRBD2 matching 7 bases. The CDR3 runs to 13 residues. J was trimmed by 7 bases and V by 7 bases; bases with no gene match: 7. CDR1 and CDR2 from the germline V gene are SNHLY and FYNNEI. CDR3 sequence (DNA): TGTGCCAGCACTCGGGGGGAGACTAATGAGCAGTTCTTC. This gives the protein CASTRGETNEQFF.

This chain links TRBV28 with TRBJ2-7, with 7 bases lining up with TRBD1. The CDR3 has 14 residues. Germline CDR1 and CDR2: MDHEN and SYDVKM. Trimming removed 5 bases from V and 2 bases from J; junction bases left unmatched: 6. DNA for the CDR3: TGTGCCAGCAGTATCCCGGGACAGACCTACGAGCAGTACTTC. Amino acid sequence: CASSIPGQTYEQYF. Full variable domain (remainder filled in from reference TRBV28 and TRBJ2-7): DVKVTQSSRYLVKRTGEKVFLECVQDMDHENMFWYRQDPGLGLRLIYFSYDVKMKEKGDIPEGYSVSREKKERFSLILESASTNQTSMYLCASSIPGQTYEQYFGPGTRLTVT.

This rearrangement joins TRBV19 to TRBJ2-7, with 10 nucleotides matching TRBD2. Germline loops: CDR1 LNHDA, CDR2 SQIVND (reference sequence). The CDR3 spans 14 residues. With V trimmed by 7 bases and J by 3 bases, 6 bases remained unmatched. CDR3 region: CASKERGGIYEQYF. The CDR3 nucleotides read TGTGCCAGTAAGGAGCGGGGGGGCATCTACGAGCAGTACTTC. Full variable domain (outside the CDR3, taken from reference TRBV19 and TRBJ2-7): DGGITQSPKYLFRKEGQNVTLSCEQNLNHDAMYWYRQDPGQGLRLIYYSQIVNDFQKGDIAEGYSVSREKKESFPLTVTSAQKNPTAFYLCASKERGGIYEQYFGPGTRLTVT.

This chain connects TRBV9 to TRBJ2-3, with 8 bases lining up with TRBD2. The V and J ends lost 0 bases and 6 bases, in that order; junction bases with no gene match: 0. Per the germline V gene, CDR1 is SGDLS and CDR2 is YYNGEE. The CDR3 is 13 residues long. The DNA of the CDR3 is TGTGCCAGCAGCGTAGGCGGGGGGGATACGCAGTATTTT. Its protein product is CASSVGGGDTQYF. Full variable domain (outside the CDR3, taken from reference TRBV9 and TRBJ2-3): DSGVTQTPKHLITATGQRVTLRCSPRSGDLSVYWYQQSLDQGLQFLIQYYNGEERAKGNILERFSAQQFPDLHSELNLSSLELGDSALYFCASSVGGGDTQYFGPGTRLTVL.

The chain recombines TRBV4-1 with TRBJ2-1; 10 nucleotides agree with TRBD1. The CDR3 totals 15 residues. Germline assignment: CDR1 MGHRA and CDR2 YSYEKL. Germline trimming cut 1 base from V and 7 bases from J; bases unmatched to any gene: 4. CDR3 sequence: CASSQAGQGPNEQFF. In DNA form, the CDR3 reads TGCGCCAGCAGCCAAGCGGGACAGGGGCCGAATGAGCAGTTCTTC.

The chain combines TRBV27 with TRBJ2-5; D possibly corresponds to TRBD1 (5 bases). The CDR3 has 14 residues. Germline CDR1 is MNHEY and CDR2 is SMNVEV (reference sequence). Trimming took off 5 bases at V and 7 bases at J, with 17 bases between the two ends. CDR3 protein: CASSIDLIRGTQYF. The CDR3 region has the DNA TGTGCCAGCAGTATTGACCTTATAAGGGGGACCCAGTACTTC.

The V and J genes are TRBV19 and TRBJ2-2; weak D call: TRBD1 (6 bases). Germline-derived CDR1 and CDR2 are LNHDA and SQIVND (reference sequence). The V and J ends lost 3 bases and 2 bases respectively, with 7 bases between them. This CDR3 comprises 14 residues. The CDR3 sequence is CASSMGANTGELFF. The CDR3 DNA sequence: TGTGCCAGTAGTATGGGGGCAAACACCGGGGAGCTGTTTTTT.

V usage is TRBV28 and J usage is TRBJ2-5; weak D call: TRBD2 (6 bases). V shed 5 bases and J shed 5 bases, with 15 bases lying between them. The CDR3 runs 14 residues. Germline lookup yields CDR1 MDHEN and CDR2 SYDVKM. CDR3: CASSLRAGYETQYF. In nucleotides, the CDR3 is TGTGCCAGCAGTCTCCGGGCGGGGTACGAGACCCAGTACTTC.

The J gene is TRBJ1-2, the V gene TRBV6-4, with TRBD1 identical over 9 bases. CDR3 length: 16 amino acids. Looked up from germline, CDR1 is MRHNA and CDR2 is SNTAGT. V gave up 7 bases and J gave up 3 bases; unmatched junction bases: 12. CDR3 residues: CASIRSGTGQDYGYTF. The CDR3 DNA reads as TGTGCCAGCATACGTAGCGGGACAGGGCAAGACTATGGCTACACCTTC.

The chain combines TRBV27 with TRBJ2-1; D is unresolved. V dropped 6 bases and J dropped 3 bases, with 12 bases sitting between them. Germline V CDR1 and CDR2: MNHEY, SMNVEV (reference sequence). The CDR3 contains 14 residues. In DNA form, the CDR3 reads TGTGCCAGCAGCTACGACTCACACTACAATGAGCAGTTCTTC. This codes for CASSYDSHYNEQFF.

The chain employs TRBV28 and TRBJ1-1, with D possibly being TRBD1 (5 bases). CDR3 length equals 16 residues. Per the germline V gene, CDR1 is MDHEN and CDR2 is SYDVKM. Trimming shortened V by 8 bases and J by 6 bases, and 25 bases separated the two germline ends. The CDR3 reads CASGKFRGGGWPEAFF. The CDR3 region has the DNA TGTGCCAGCGGCAAATTTAGGGGCGGCGGTTGGCCTGAAGCTTTCTTT.

In its sample, this clone is large (0.1 to 1%). The chain employs TRBV28 and TRBJ2-1; TRBD2 matches at 7 bases. CDR3 size: 15 residues. V lost 5 bases to trimming and J lost 8 bases; unmatched junction nucleotides: 12. Germline CDR1 is MDHEN and CDR2 is SYDVKM. CDR3: CASSLLGGSLYEQFF. Here the CDR3 DNA reads TGTGCCAGCAGTCTCTTGGGCGGGAGTCTCTATGAGCAGTTCTTC.

This clone was observed a single time. The V and J genes are TRBV13 and TRBJ2-1, with 8 bases aligning to TRBD2. Germline CDR1 and CDR2: PRHDT and FYEKMQ (reference sequence). This CDR3 has 12 residues. V shed 5 bases, J shed 10 bases, and the junction held 4 bases outside the gene matches. The CDR3 region is CASSPLAGEQFF. CDR3 sequence (DNA): TGTGCCAGCAGCCCGTTAGCGGGAGAGCAGTTCTTC.

The chain uses TRBV5-6 and TRBJ2-2; possible D gene TRBD1, 6 bases. Trimming shortened V by 4 bases and J by 7 bases, and 17 bases separated the two germline ends. Germline CDR1 SGHDT, CDR2 YYEEEE. The CDR3 extends over 15 amino acids. Here the CDR3 reads CASSPGARYHGELFF. CDR3 sequence (DNA): TGTGCCAGCAGCCCAGGGGCCCGATACCACGGGGAGCTGTTTTTT.

This clone was detected only once. The chain links TRBV4-3 to TRBJ2-1; TRBD2 aligns across 7 bases. Germline V gives CDR1 LGHNA, CDR2 YSLEER. V dropped 1 base and J dropped 0; count of bases not matched to a gene: 6. The CDR3 length is 17 residues. The CDR3 sequence is CASSQGLREFSYNEQFF. CDR3 sequence (DNA): TGCGCCAGCAGCCAAGGTTTGCGGGAGTTCTCCTACAATGAGCAGTTCTTC.

The rearrangement joins TRBV13 to TRBJ2-7, with D perhaps being TRBD1 or TRBD2 (5 bases each). V was trimmed by 0 bases and J by 0 bases, leaving 15 bases between them. CDR1 is PRHDT, CDR2 FYEKMQ, per germline (reference sequence). The CDR3 runs to 17 residues. As DNA, the CDR3 is TGTGCCAGCAGCTTAGGCTCGGGACGCCTCAGCTCCTACGAGCAGTACTTC. Translation gives CASSLGSGRLSSYEQYF.

The J gene is TRBJ2-3, the V gene TRBV27; D not resolved. CDR1 MNHEY and CDR2 SMNVEV come from the germline V gene (reference sequence). The V end was cut by 3 bases, the J end by 2 bases, with 6 bases between. The CDR3 is 13 residues long. The CDR3 bases are TGTGCCAGCAGTTTGCCGAACACAGATACGCAGTATTTT. Translated, it gives CASSLPNTDTQYF.

This clone was recorded once. This chain uses TRBV10-3 with TRBJ2-5; TRBD1 is a possible D gene (5 bases). Looked up from germline, CDR1 is ENHRY and CDR2 is SYGVKD. V dropped 4 bases and J dropped 2 bases, with 17 bases sitting between them. The CDR3 contains 16 residues. The CDR3 DNA follows: TGTGCCATCAGTGTATCCGAGCAGGGAAGACAAGAGACCCAGTACTTC. It translates to CAISVSEQGRQETQYF.

V gene TRBV27 combines with J gene TRBJ2-1; D unclear. In germline, CDR1 is MNHEY, CDR2 SMNVEV (reference sequence). Trimming stripped 4 bases from V and 3 bases from J, with 10 bases between. The CDR3 is 14 residues long. DNA for the CDR3: TGTGCCAGCAGTTCAGGCCAGCTCTACAATGAGCAGTTCTTC. It codes for CASSSGQLYNEQFF.

The chain is built from TRBV19 and TRBJ2-3; D unclear. The CDR3 totals 15 residues. Germline loops: CDR1 LNHDA, CDR2 SQIVND (reference sequence). V lost 4 bases, J lost 0 bases, and 11 bases lay in between. CDR3 nucleotides: TGTGCCAGTAGTAGTCGGCAGGCAAGCACAGATACGCAGTATTTT. This translates into CASSSRQASTDTQYF.

This chain uses TRBV5-8 with TRBJ1-4; D call uncertain. The V end lost 3 bases, the J end lost 2 bases, and 17 bases lay between the germline ends. Germline V gene data show CDR1 as SGHTS and CDR2 as YDEGEE. This CDR3 has 17 amino acids. The CDR3 coding sequence is TGTGCCAGCAGCTGGGGATCTTTCTTTGGGACTAATGAAAAACTGTTTTTT. Residues: CASSWGSFFGTNEKLFF. Full variable domain (missing parts from reference TRBV5-8 and TRBJ1-4): EAGVTQSPTHLIKTRGQQATLRCSPISGHTSVYWYQQALGLGLQFLLWYDEGEERNRGNFPPRFSGRQFPNYSSELNVNALELEDSALYLCASSWGSFFGTNEKLFFGSGTQLSVL.

The table lists this clone with a count of one. V is TRBV28 and J is TRBJ2-5; a weak D match, TRBD2 (6 bases). CDR1 MDHEN and CDR2 SYDVKM come from the germline V gene. This CDR3 is 15 amino acids long. The germline V and J ends were trimmed by 6 bases and 3 bases, with 17 bases remaining between them. CDR3 residues: CASRVGGAEKETQYF. The CDR3 DNA sequence: TGTGCCAGCAGGGTCGGAGGGGCGGAAAAAGAGACCCAGTACTTC.

This chain links TRBV13 with TRBJ2-3; D call uncertain. Germline lookup yields CDR1 PRHDT and CDR2 FYEKMQ (reference sequence). The CDR3 length is 12 residues. Trimming left V 1 base short and J 3 bases short, with 2 bases between. The CDR3 spells CASSLATDTQYF. The CDR3 nucleotides read TGTGCCAGCAGCTTAGCGACAGATACGCAGTATTTT.